This T cell receptor (beta chain) is from a study of cytomegalovirus exposure and HLA in healthy donors. For the study at large: HLA-typed donors were the source of roughly 80 million unique TCRs held in an early data release. Of the donors genotyped, several hundred in all, 81% fell in the Caucasian-associated ancestry cluster. General study points: In a later analysis, an Asian-associated ancestry cluster reportedly showed fewer N-insertions than the roughly 690-donor mean. Under in vitro conditions, a few CMV-associated chains were confirmed as specific for CMV antigens.

It was with 60 Vbeta and 13 Jbeta primers that the PCR ran. Only in-frame clones appear in the TCRdb table, and some are missing; sequencing was by immunoSEQ multiplex PCR. The sample includes under 150,000 clones, around 83% seen only once; the top ten take roughly 6.7%. CDR1 is SGHRS and CDR2 is YFSETQ in the germline V gene. V lost 2 bases to trimming and J lost 2 bases; unmatched junction nucleotides: 5. CDR3 length: 16 amino acids. This clone was detected only a few times. Its antigen remains unknown. The material sequenced was PBMCs. V gene TRBV5-1 combines with J gene TRBJ2-3; 10 bases line up with TRBD2. This TCR derives from a woman in her 30s in good health and CMV-seropositive. CDR3 DNA: TGCGCCAGCAGCTTAGGACTAGCGGCAACCACAGATACGCAGTATTTT. As protein: CASSLGLAATTDTQYF.